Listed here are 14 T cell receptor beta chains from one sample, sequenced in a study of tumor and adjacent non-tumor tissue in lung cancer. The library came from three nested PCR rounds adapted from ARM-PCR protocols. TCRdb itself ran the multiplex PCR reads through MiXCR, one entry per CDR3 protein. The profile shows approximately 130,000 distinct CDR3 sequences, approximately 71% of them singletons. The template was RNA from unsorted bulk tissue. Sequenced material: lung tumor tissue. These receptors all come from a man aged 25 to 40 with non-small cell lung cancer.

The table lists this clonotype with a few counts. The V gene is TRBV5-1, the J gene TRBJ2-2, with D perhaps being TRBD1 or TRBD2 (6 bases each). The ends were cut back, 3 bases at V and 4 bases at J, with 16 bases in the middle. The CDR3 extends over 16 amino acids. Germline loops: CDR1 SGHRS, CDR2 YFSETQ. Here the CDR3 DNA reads TGCGCCAGCAGCTCTCAAGGGGGGAGTCTCACCGGGGAGCTGTTTTTT. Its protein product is CASSSQGGSLTGELFF.

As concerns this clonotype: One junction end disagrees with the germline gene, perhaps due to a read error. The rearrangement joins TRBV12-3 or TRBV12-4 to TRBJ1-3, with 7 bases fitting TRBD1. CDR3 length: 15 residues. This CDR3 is CVSSRGEGAWNTIYF. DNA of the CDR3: TGTGTCAGCAGTCGAGGGGAGGGGGCCTGGAACACCATATATTTT.

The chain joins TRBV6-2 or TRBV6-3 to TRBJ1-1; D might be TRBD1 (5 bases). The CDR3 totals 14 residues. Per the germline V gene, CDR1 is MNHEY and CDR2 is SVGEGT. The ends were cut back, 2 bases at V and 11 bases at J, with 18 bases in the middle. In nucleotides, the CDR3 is TGTGCCAGCAGTTACGCGATTGGGGCGCGAGATGCTTTCTTT. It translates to CASSYAIGARDAFF.

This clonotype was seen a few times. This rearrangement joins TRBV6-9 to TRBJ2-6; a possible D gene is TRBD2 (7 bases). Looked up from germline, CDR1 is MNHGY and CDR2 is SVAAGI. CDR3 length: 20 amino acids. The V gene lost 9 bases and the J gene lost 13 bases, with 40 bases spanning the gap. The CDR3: CASSRIRGAGISAGVNVLTF. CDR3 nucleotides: TGTGCCAGTAGTCGAATCCGGGGGGCAGGAATTAGCGCTGGGGTCAATGTCCTGACTTTC.

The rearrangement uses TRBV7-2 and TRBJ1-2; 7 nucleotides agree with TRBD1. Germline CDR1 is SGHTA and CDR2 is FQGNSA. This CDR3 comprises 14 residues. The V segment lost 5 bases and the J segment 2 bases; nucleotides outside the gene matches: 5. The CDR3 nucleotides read TGTGCCAGCAGCCTGGGACAGCAAAACTATGGCTACACCTTC. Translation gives CASSLGQQNYGYTF. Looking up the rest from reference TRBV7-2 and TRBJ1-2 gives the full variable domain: GAGVSQSPSNKVTEKGKDVELRCDPISGHTALYWYRQSLGQGLEFLIYFQGNSAPDKSGLPSDRFSAERTGGSVSTLTIQRTQQEDSAVYLCASSLGQQNYGYTFGSGTRLTVV.

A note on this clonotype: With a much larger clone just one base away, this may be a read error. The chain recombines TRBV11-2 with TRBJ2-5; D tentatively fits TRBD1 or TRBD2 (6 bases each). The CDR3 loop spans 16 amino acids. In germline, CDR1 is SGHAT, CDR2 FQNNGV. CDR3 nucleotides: TGTGCCAACAGCCTCTCACTTTGGGGGGCCAAAGAGACCCAGTACTTC. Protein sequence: CANSLSLWGAKETQYF.

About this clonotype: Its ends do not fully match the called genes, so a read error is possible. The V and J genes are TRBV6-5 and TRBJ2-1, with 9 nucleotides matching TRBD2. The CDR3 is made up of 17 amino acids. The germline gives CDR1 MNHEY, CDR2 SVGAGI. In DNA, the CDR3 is TGTGCCAGCAGTCTCTCCTGGCGGGGGGGCTCTTACAATAAGCAGTTATTC. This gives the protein CASSLSWRGGSYNKQLF.

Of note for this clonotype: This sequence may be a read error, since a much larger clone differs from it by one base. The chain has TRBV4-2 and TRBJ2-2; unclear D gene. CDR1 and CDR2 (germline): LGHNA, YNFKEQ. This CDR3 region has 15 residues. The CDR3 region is CASRQSASVSGELFF. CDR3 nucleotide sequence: TGTGCCAGCCGCCAAAGCGCCTCGGTTTCCGGGGAGCTGTTTTTT.

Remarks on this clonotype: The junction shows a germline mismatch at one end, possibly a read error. The DNA for the CDR3 is TGTGACAGCAACTTGGGGGGGGTGAGCACCGGGGAGCTGTTTTTT. Residues: CDSNLGGVSTGELFF. The chain carries TRBV11-2 and TRBJ2-2, with 7 bases fitting TRBD2. This CDR3 comprises 15 residues. Germline V lookup: CDR1 SGHAT, CDR2 FQNNGV.

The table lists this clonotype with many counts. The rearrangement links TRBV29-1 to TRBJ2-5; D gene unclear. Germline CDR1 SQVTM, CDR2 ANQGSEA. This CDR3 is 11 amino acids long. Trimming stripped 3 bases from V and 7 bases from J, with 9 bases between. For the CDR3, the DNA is TGCAGCGTTGATTTGGTGGGGACCCAGTACTTC. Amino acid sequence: CSVDLVGTQYF. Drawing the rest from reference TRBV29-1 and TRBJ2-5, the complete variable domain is SAVISQKPSRDICQRGTSLTIQCQVDSQVTMMFWYRQQPGQSLTLIATANQGSEATYESGFVIDKFPISRPNLTFSTLTVSNMSPEDSSIYLCSVDLVGTQYFGPGTRLLVL.

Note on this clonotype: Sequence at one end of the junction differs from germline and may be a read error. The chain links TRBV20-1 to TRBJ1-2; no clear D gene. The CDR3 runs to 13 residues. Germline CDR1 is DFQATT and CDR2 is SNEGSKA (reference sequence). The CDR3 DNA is TGCAGTACTAGAAATGGGATGGGTATGGGCTACACCTTC. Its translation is CSTRNGMGMGYTF.

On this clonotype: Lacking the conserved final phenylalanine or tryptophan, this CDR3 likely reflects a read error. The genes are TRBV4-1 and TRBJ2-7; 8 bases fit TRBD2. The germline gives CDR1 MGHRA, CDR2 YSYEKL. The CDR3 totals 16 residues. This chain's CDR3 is CASSQDETGGTYEQYI. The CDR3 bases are TGCGCGAGCAGCCAAGATGAGACGGGAGGGACCTACGAGCAGTACATC.

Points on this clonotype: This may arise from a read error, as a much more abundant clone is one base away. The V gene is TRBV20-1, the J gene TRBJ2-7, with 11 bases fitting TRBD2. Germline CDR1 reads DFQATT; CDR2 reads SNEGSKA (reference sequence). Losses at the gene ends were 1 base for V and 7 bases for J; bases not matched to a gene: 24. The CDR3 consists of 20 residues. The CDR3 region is CSARVSGKTSGAPSYREQYF. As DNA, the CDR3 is TGCAGTGCTAGAGTTTCGGGAAAGACTAGCGGGGCTCCTTCCTATCGGGAGCAGTACTTC.

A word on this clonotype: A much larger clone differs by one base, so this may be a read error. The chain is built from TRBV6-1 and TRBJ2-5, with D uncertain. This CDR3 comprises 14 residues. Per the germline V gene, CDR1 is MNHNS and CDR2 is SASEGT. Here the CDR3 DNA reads TGTGTCAGCAGTGTTACAGCCCTCCAAGAGACCCAGTACTTC. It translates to CVSSVTALQETQYF.